This T cell receptor (beta chain) was retrieved from a study of cytotoxic CD8 clonotypes in ibrutinib-treated CLL. Sequencing used immunoSEQ multiplex PCR; TCRdb keeps in-frame clones, though not all of them. The sample yields 200,000 to 250,000 clones, roughly 74% seen once. V gave up 7 bases and J gave up 2 bases; unmatched junction bases: 10. This CDR3 contains 15 residues. Germline V gives CDR1 SNHLY, CDR2 FYNNEI. About 2 micrograms of genomic DNA, which was extracted from cryopreserved PBMCs, served as the material used for the TCR beta libraries. The TCR comes from a human donor with chronic lymphocytic leukemia. The V and J genes are TRBV2 and TRBJ2-7; 8 nucleotides line up with TRBD1. This material consisted of PBMCs, taken after 24 months of ibrutinib treatment. The CDR3 region has the DNA TGTGCCAGCATGACAGGGGACCCTAATACCTACGAGCAGTACTTC. Amino acids: CASMTGDPNTYEQYF.